The entry below gives a single T cell receptor (beta chain) sequence along with its context. What it binds is not known. Other DNA variants within this sample encode the same CDR3. This record belongs to a study of OX40 agonist ivuxolimab in advanced cancers. In the study overall: Patients got intravenous ivuxolimab at 0.01 to 10 mg/kg every 2 weeks.

Germline V gene data show CDR1 as KGHSH and CDR2 as LQKENI. The CDR3 is 13 amino acids. Trimming removed 6 bases from V and 1 base from J, with 9 bases in between. Overall study results and limits: In the expanded peripheral T cells, antigen specificity was never determined.

Only in-frame clones appear in the TCRdb table, and some are missing; sequencing was by immunoSEQ multiplex PCR. The sample has about 120,000 clones, around 87% seen once. Sample: CD4+ or CD8+ T cells sorted from blood, taken in a trial of the OX40 agonist ivuxolimab. The V call is TRBV18, the J call TRBJ1-1; D unclear. This TCR was sampled from an adult with an advanced solid tumor such as melanoma, head and neck, liver or kidney cancer. CDR3 in amino acids: CASSPQENTEAFF. The CDR3 DNA reads TGTGCCAGCTCTCCTCAAGAGAACACTGAAGCTTTCTTT.